The clone carrying this T cell receptor beta chain was observed a handful of times. No antigen is known for it. The time point here: patch test 3, about 24 weeks after DPC sensitization. The treatment: therapeutic diphenylcyclopropenone sensitization with weekly scalp DPC. Non-pregnant alopecia patients aged 18 to 70, suitable for DPC therapy. The data derive from a study of human T cells and chemical hapten exposure. Study outcomes and limitations: TCRs exceeding 1 in 1000 frequency stayed unchanged with DPC sensitization. The donor cohort had alopecia, so its immune response may not match that of healthy people.

TCRdb reprocessed the RACE reads with MiXCR, giving one entry per CDR3 protein. This repertoire shows 120,000 or so distinct CDR3 sequences, around 10% found once; its top ten account for around 2.4%. V was clipped by 8 bases and J by 7 bases, with 11 bases between them. Germline-derived CDR1 and CDR2 are MNHEY and SVGAGI. The CDR3 is made up of 11 amino acids. This TCR came from a woman aged 50 to 60 with alopecia areata. Some clones in this sample may be carry-over from other donors' samples. The sample was whole blood, taken in connection with sensitization to the hapten diphenylcyclopropenone (DPC). This chain uses TRBV6-5 with TRBJ1-1; tentatively, D is TRBD1 (5 bases). CDR3 coding DNA: TGTGCCAGCGTATGGGGGAATGAAGCTTTCTTT. Translating gives CASVWGNEAFF.